This T cell receptor beta chain came from a study of cytomegalovirus exposure and HLA in healthy donors (dated by TCRdb to between 2016 and 2019). For context, the study as a whole: An earlier analysis of approximately 640 of the donors reported about 250 Gb of sequence data and around 120 million unique TCR beta sequences from 150 million to 200 million T cells. Approximately 310 gigabases of sequencing data and roughly 80 million unique TCR sequences made up an early release that covered several hundred HLA-typed donors. Among the 398 genotyped donors, around 81% belonged to the genetic ancestry cluster associated with self-reported Caucasian donors. The study aimed to test whether cataloging public T cell receptors could reveal signatures of past pathogen exposure. The study used immunosequencing to profile the T cell repertoires of hundreds of subjects and linked those repertoires to cytomegalovirus serostatus. A separate validation cohort of 100 to 150 different subjects was used in addition to the roughly 620-subject first cohort. To predict cytomegalovirus infection status, the study combined high-throughput TCR immunosequencing, statistical association of individual TCRs with disease status, and machine learning. A later analysis re-examined previously published TCR beta repertoires from around 670 donors and added high-resolution HLA genotyping to investigate patterns of TCR occurrence. Rather than using new phenotypic data, the later analysis identified candidate immune exposures from TCR beta sequences and from how often those sequences occurred across donors. To decide whether each TCR beta V gene segment behaved as functional or pseudogenic, an earlier analysis of several hundred of the donors relied on high-throughput TCR beta sequencing. Donor age, sex, ethnicity and CMV serostatus were compiled together with the repertoire data. In a later genetic analysis, genome-wide SNP genotypes for about 55% of the 666 donors were used, and that subset was treated as a discovery cohort. Every discovery cohort repertoire had been produced on one sequencing platform. Both class I and class II loci were covered by HLA typing, at four-digit resolution. The number of donors typed differed by locus, with about 629-630 for A, B, C, DRB1 and DQB1, around 520 for DQA1, over 600 for DPA1, and around 460 for DPB1. A handful of DR-DQ haplotypes were handled as single units for association and clustering because linkage in the cohort was strong. Among around 400 genotyped donors of the cohort, an average of roughly 240,000 unique TCR beta nucleotide sequences were sequenced per donor, roughly 20% of them non-productive. Findings and caveats that apply to the study as a whole: It was suggested by the authors that the approach could potentially be generalized to other disease states and immunological phenotypes. Assigning TCR associations to individual alleles was difficult when HLA alleles, especially DR and DQ, strongly co-occurred. The cohort was sequenced for TCR beta chains only, and without alpha or paired-chain data the features that could be detected were limited. In a later genetic analysis, a missense DCLRE1C variant was associated with V-gene and J-gene trimming of TCR beta chains, and the association was replicated in an independent cohort. A group of highly shared sequence variants was considered likely to be a technical artifact of the sequencing pipeline. Most TCR sequences were observed very rarely across donors, whereas some public TCRs were present in many individuals. The study listed approximately 160 TCR beta chains as associated with cytomegalovirus. Three of the identified cytomegalovirus-associated TCR beta chains were confirmed in vitro to be specific for cytomegalovirus antigens. Sequencing depth was assumed to be roughly uniform across donors in the presence/absence analyses, though that assumption may not hold. A later genetic analysis reported fewer N-insertions in productive TCRs among donors in an Asian-associated ancestry cluster than the roughly 690-donor mean. A later analysis found that HLA-associated TCR beta chains were more clonally expanded and had lower generation probabilities than equally common non-associated chains. In a later analysis, the rate of TCR association differed among HLA loci, with DRB1 alleles having the most associated TCRs and HLA-C alleles having the fewest. Because counts were too low, 15 to 20 rarely observed V segments, including chromosome 9 orphons, were left out of the earlier analysis of about 620 of the donors. Several of the top co-occurrence clusters appeared to be linked to parvovirus B19, influenza, CMV and Epstein-Barr virus, according to a later analysis. The classifier was reported to diagnose cytomegalovirus status with high specificity and sensitivity in both the original cohort and the validation cohort. Because HLA typing was missing for some donors at each locus, association tests included only the typed subset. An earlier analysis of roughly 570 of the donors showed that most TCR beta V segments appeared in productive rearrangements either about 90% or about 30% of the time, which broadly matched IMGT annotations. The 87-base-pair reads could not distinguish some IMGT-functional V segments, including TRBV6-2 and TRBV6-3, so those segments were excluded. Immune exposure information for the cohort was limited to CMV serostatus. Specific HLA alleles were associated with 15,000 to 20,000 TCR beta sequences at a false discovery rate of 0.05 in a later analysis. A further reported finding was that TCR beta sequences accurately predicted the HLA-A and HLA-B alleles for most subjects in the first cohort. Linkage disequilibrium might explain the correlated functional status among segregating V segments, but an unknown experimental factor could not be excluded. According to a later analysis, most CMV-associated TCR beta chains appeared to be HLA-restricted, and the HLA associations seemed to be driven largely by CMV exposure.

As for this clone: Which antigen it targets is not known. No much larger clone exists at a distance of one base, and base qualities are not known.

The cohort comprised fewer than 750 healthy bone marrow donors. At the time of sampling, all cohort members were nominally healthy, though unrecorded immune exposures were likely present. Of the 600 or so cohort members, more than 250 had a positive CMV serostatus and about 350 had a negative one, while no CMV serostatus was recorded for the donor. A peripheral blood sample was provided by each donor, and peripheral blood mononuclear cells were used for TCR beta sequencing. Genomic DNA was extracted from the blood cell samples with the Qiagen DNeasy Blood Extraction Kit. V lost 5 bases and J lost 3 bases, and the count of bases not matched to a germline gene is 6. Its CDR3 holds 15 amino acids, cysteine through phenylalanine. Of the read, only the CDR3 DNA is kept; its 45 bases are in frame from base 1. Via the germline V gene, CDR1 is KGHSH and CDR2 LQKENI. Library preparation employed the immunoSEQ multiplex PCR assay. For the multiplex PCR, a mixture combining 60 forward primers for TCR Vbeta segments and 13 reverse primers for TCR Jbeta segments was used. Amplification of the CDR3 region of rearranged TCR beta genes was performed with a multiplex PCR assay on genomic DNA. The Illumina HiSeq System was used to sequence the amplified TCR beta libraries as 87-base-pair reads. The authors' pipeline ran thus. Across the 666 repertoires, a later analysis counted roughly 84 million unique TCR beta chains, roughly 11 million of which were shared by at least two donors. Raw reads were error-corrected and collapsed into unique sequences by a nearest-neighbor algorithm in which closely related sequences were merged to remove PCR and sequencing errors. CDR3 sequences were aligned to IMGT reference sequences to assign V, D and J gene segments. Each retained sequence needed at least a six-nucleotide match to both a V gene segment and a J gene segment. A rearrangement counted as productive if the CDR3 had no stop codons and remained in frame with V and J, and every other rearrangement counted as non-productive. CDR3 was defined according to IMGT convention as the region running from the second conserved V-encoded cysteine to the conserved J-encoded phenylalanine. The earlier analysis of approximately 590 of the donors excluded any sequence lacking an unambiguous match to a single V gene segment. In an earlier analysis of several hundred of the donors, a V segment was called functional when productive rearrangements were above 56.7%, and segregating when the standard deviation between donors exceeded 5%. To diagnose cytomegalovirus status from the catalog of TCR beta chain sequences, a statistical classification framework was built. In a later analysis, V and J genes were assigned by comparing TCR nucleotide sequences against IMGT/GENE-DB human TR gene sequences. A later analysis assigned CDR3 sequences and most-parsimonious VDJ recombination scenarios with the TCRdist pipeline. In a later analysis, each TCR beta chain was defined by its CDR3 amino acid sequence together with its V-gene family, and reads without a unique V-gene family were excluded. As a way to deal with suspected cross-contamination and a sequencing artifact, a later analysis dropped roughly 620 nucleotide sequences that were highly shared and had low generation probability. A later analysis calculated a clonal expansion index for each public chain from normalized within-repertoire ranks of inferred template counts. In a later analysis, generation probabilities were computed using a VDJ recombination model fitted to out-of-frame rearrangements, and the results were checked against IGoR. In a later analysis, TCR-TCR, TCR-HLA and TCR-CMV co-occurrence was scored with hypergeometric tests, and a repertoire-size bias correction was applied to TCR pairs. To estimate false discovery rates, a later analysis permuted the HLA or CMV assignments 20 times. In a later analysis, co-occurring TCRs were grouped using DBSCAN, and TCRdist sequence similarity was added for clustering within HLA-allele-positive subsets. Repertoires with fewer than 30,000 or more than 120,000 public chains were left out of co-occurrence clustering, as were five repertoires with anomalous nucleotide sharing. The clones in this table, taken by TCRdb from immuneACCESS, are in-frame only. Not every clone is retained; where verified, under half of the shortfall comes from an unresolved V gene, and the cause of the rest is unknown. D and trimming come from the DNA, and the V and J calls and clone size come from that table. For this sample there are about 140,000 clones; over 75% appear just once. The ten largest account for under 5.5% of the sample.

The chain employs TRBV18 and TRBJ1-2, with 10 central nucleotides matching TRBD1. The sequenced sample was PBMCs. This TCR was sampled from a man in his thirties or forties in good health. CDR3 loop: CASSSRDRGHYGYTF. At the DNA level, the sequence is TGTGCCAGCTCAAGCCGGGACAGGGGCCACTATGGCTACACCTTC. The full variable domain, with segments outside the CDR3 supplied by the reference TRBV18 and TRBJ1-2 proteins, appears as NAGVMQNPRHLVRRRGQEARLRCSPMKGHSHVYWYRQLPEEGLKFMVYLQKENIIDESGMPKERFSAEFPKEGPSILRIQQVVRGDSAAYFCASSSRDRGHYGYTFGSGTRLTVV.